This entry concerns a single TCR beta chain. V was pared by 4 bases and J by 4 bases, with 18 bases between. Germline CDR1 and CDR2: SGHRS and YFSETQ. This CDR3 comprises 15 residues. This specimen comes from a study of PD-L1 blockade in urothelial cancer. Assay: immunoSEQ multiplex PCR; the TCRdb copy retains only in-frame clones and omits some. The sample comprises about 50,000 clones, about 85% of which are singletons, and approximately 2% rests with the top ten. Time point specified: peripheral blood 6 weeks after treatment start. Diagnoses among patients were locally advanced or metastatic urothelial carcinoma.

The sample in question was PBMCs, obtained around atezolizumab (anti-PD-L1) treatment. The clonotype was recovered from a man aged 45 to 65 with urothelial cancer. The chain employs TRBV5-1 and TRBJ2-7, with TRBD1 as a possible D gene (6 bases). The CDR3 is CASSMDSQLLYEQYF. The CDR3 DNA reads TGCGCCAGCAGCATGGACAGTCAACTGCTTTACGAGCAGTACTTC.